Sequencing of this TCR beta chain was carried out in a study of T cells in Graves' hyperthyroidism and ophthalmopathy. General study findings and limits: Before onset, ophthalmopathy was predicted by the model a median about 6.2 months earlier.

Researchers amplified the TCR beta CDR3 regions from RNA transcripts. The HTBI primer set was used in a first-round RT-PCR of the TCR CDR3. TCRdb re-called the multiplex PCR reads with MiXCR, one entry per CDR3 protein. The profile shows 700,000 to 850,000 distinct CDR3 sequences, over 35% of them singletons. This clonotype came up many times. Its antigen is currently unknown. This receptor was obtained from a woman aged 40 to 55 with Graves' hyperthyroidism. Material for sequencing was blood.

In nucleotides, the CDR3 is TGTGCCAGCAGTTATGACAGGGCAAATTCACCCCTCCACTTT. Encoded protein: CASSYDRANSPLHF. The chain carries TRBV6-5 and TRBJ1-6; 7 bases are a match to TRBD1. CDR1 is MNHEY, CDR2 SVGAGI, per germline. The CDR3 loop spans 14 amino acids. The V gene end was trimmed by 3 bases and the J gene end by 7 bases; junction bases not matched to a gene: 3.